This T cell receptor beta chain appears in the sequencing data of a study of T cells in Graves' hyperthyroidism and ophthalmopathy. The germline CDR1 and CDR2 sequences are KGHSH and LQKENI. This CDR3 is built from 15 residues. V was pared by 3 bases and J by 5 bases, with 6 bases of the junction left unmatched. Amplification of TCR beta CDR3 regions used RNA as the template. Initially, a first-round RT-PCR of the TCR CDR3 employed the HTBI primer set. One entry per CDR3 protein results from TCRdb running MiXCR on the multiplex PCR reads. The sample lists around 600,000 distinct CDR3 sequences; about 14% were seen once. Many counts were recorded for this clonotype.

The rearrangement links TRBV18 to TRBJ2-5, with 10 bases fitting TRBD2. The receptor's source is a woman between 45 and 65 years old with Graves' ophthalmopathy. The sequenced sample was blood. CDR3 loop: CASSPTSGNKETQYF. In DNA, the CDR3 is TGTGCCAGCTCACCTACTAGCGGGAATAAGGAGACCCAGTACTTC.